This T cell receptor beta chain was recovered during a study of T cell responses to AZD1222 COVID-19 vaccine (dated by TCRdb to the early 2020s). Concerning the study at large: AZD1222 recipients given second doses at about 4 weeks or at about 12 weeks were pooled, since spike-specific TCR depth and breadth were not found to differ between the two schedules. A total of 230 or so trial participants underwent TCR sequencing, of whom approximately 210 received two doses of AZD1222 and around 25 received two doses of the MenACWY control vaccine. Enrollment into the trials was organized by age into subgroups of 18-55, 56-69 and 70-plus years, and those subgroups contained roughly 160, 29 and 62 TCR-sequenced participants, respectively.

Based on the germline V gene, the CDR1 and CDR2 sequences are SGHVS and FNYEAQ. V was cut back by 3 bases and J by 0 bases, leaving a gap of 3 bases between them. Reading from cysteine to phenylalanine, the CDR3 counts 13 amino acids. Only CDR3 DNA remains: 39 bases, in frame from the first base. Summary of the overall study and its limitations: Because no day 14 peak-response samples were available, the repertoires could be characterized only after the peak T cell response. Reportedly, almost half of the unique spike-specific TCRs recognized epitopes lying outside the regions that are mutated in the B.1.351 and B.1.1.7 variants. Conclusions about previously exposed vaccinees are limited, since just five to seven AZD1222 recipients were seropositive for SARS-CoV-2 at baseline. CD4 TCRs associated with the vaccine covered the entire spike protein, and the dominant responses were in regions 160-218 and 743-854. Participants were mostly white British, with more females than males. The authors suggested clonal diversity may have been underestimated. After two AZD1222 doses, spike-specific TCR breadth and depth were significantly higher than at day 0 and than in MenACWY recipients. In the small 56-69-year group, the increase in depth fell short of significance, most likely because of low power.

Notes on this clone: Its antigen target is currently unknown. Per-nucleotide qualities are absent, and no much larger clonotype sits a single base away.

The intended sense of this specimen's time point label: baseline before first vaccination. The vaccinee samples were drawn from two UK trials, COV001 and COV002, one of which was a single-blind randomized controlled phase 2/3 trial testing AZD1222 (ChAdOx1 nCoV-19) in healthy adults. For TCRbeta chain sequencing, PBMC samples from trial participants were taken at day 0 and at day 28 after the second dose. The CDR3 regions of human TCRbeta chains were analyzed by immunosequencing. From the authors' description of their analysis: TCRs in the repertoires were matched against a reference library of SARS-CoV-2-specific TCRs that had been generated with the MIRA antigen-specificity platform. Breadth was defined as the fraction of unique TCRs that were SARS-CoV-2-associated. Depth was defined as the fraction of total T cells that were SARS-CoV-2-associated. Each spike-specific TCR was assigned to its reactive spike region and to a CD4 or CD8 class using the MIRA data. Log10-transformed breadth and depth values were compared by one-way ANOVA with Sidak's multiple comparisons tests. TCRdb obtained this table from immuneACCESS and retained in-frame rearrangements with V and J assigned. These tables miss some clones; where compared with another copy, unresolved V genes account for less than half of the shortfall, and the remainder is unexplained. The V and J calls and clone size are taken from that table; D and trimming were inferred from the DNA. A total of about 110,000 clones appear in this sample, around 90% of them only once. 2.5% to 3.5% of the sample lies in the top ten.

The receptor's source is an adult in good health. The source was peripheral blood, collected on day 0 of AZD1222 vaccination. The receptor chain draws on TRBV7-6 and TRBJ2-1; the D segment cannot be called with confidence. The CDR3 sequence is CASSFSSYNEQFF. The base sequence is TGTGCCAGCAGCTTCAGCTCCTACAATGAGCAGTTCTTC.